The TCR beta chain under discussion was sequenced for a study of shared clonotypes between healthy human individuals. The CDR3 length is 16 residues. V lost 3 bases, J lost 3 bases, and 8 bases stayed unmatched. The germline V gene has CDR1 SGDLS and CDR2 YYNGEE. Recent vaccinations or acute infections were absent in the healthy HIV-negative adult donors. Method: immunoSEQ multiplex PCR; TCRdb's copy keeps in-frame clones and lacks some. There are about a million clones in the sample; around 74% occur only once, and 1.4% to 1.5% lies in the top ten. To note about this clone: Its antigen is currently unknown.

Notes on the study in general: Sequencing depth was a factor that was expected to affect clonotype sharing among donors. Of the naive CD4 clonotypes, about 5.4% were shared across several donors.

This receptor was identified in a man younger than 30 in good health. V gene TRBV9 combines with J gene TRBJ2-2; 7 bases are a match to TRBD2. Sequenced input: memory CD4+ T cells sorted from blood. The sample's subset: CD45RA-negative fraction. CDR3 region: CASSAHGTTYTGELFF. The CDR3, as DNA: TGTGCCAGCAGCGCTCACGGGACTACCTACACCGGGGAGCTGTTTTTT.